This is a list of T cell receptor beta chains from one sample in a study of neoadjuvant anti-PD-1 for oral cavity cancer. Clones were sequenced by immunoSEQ multiplex PCR, and TCRdb holds only the in-frame ones, with some missing. The data hold fewer than 35,000 clones, with just under 90% observed a single time. The sequences come from PBMCs, collected before nivolumab (anti-PD-1) treatment. The receptor source for this set is a person aged 35-80 years with oral cavity squamous cell carcinoma. CDR3s include the opening cysteine and the closing phenylalanine or tryptophan. The D gene is left open where the match is weak. Expanded clones are given a class, and other clones once, few, many or no size at all.

DNA	CDR3	size	V	J	D
TGTGCCACCAGCAGCGAGAGAGACAGGGGCGAGACCCAGTACTTC	CATSSERDRGETQYF	few	TRBV15	TRBJ2-5	TRBD1
TGTGCCACCAGCAGAGGCCCGGACAGGGAGCAGTTCTTC	CATSRGPDREQFF	-	TRBV15	TRBJ2-1	TRBD1
TGTGCCAGCAGTTATACAGGGGGAGGTAACTATGGCTACACCTTC	CASSYTGGGNYGYTF	-	TRBV7-2	TRBJ1-2	TRBD1
TGTGCCAGCAGCAAACCAAGAGCGCGGGGCGGCACAGATACGCAGTATTTT	CASSKPRARGGTDTQYF	-	TRBV9	TRBJ2-3	-
TGTGCCAGCAGCTTATTTTCCGGGACGGAAGAGACCCAGTACTTC	CASSLFSGTEETQYF	-	TRBV7-8	TRBJ2-5	-
TGTGCCAGCATGAACAGGGGCTACAATGAGCAGTTCTTC	CASMNRGYNEQFF	-	TRBV2	TRBJ2-1	TRBD1
TGTGCCAGCAGGCGCCAGGGGGGTGGCTACACCTTC	CASRRQGGGYTF	few	TRBV28	TRBJ1-2	TRBD1
TGTGCCAGCAGTCCCTCCGGGACTAGCGGGGGCTACGAGCAGTACTTC	CASSPSGTSGGYEQYF	-	TRBV6-6	TRBJ2-7	TRBD2
TGTGCCAGCTCACCCAAAGAGGATCAGCCCCAGCATTTT	CASSPKEDQPQHF	few	TRBV18	TRBJ1-5	-
TGTGCCAGCAGCTTAGTCAGCACAGATACGCAGTATTTT	CASSLVSTDTQYF	-	TRBV11-3	TRBJ2-3	-
TGCGCCAGCAGTGAATCCCAGGTCCTTAACTATGGCTACACCTTC	CASSESQVLNYGYTF	-	TRBV10-2	TRBJ1-2	-
TGTGCCAGCAGCCGAGATAATTTACAAGAGACCCAGTACTTC	CASSRDNLQETQYF	few	TRBV14	TRBJ2-5	-
TGCGCCAGCAGCCAAACTAATGAAAAACTGTTTTTT	CASSQTNEKLFF	-	TRBV4-3	TRBJ1-4	-
TGTGCCAGCAGCTTAGAAGGCCAGAGCTCCTACGAGCAGTACTTC	CASSLEGQSSYEQYF	-	TRBV7-8	TRBJ2-7	-
TGCGCCAGCAGCCCTCGATCTAACTATGGCTACACCTTC	CASSPRSNYGYTF	-	TRBV4-3	TRBJ1-2	-
TGTGCCAGCAGTCCAGGGGCCGGGGAGCTGTTTTTT	CASSPGAGELFF	-	TRBV6-6	TRBJ2-2	-
TGTGCCAGCAGCCCCTCTCCGAGGCAACCAGATACGCAGTATTTT	CASSPSPRQPDTQYF	-	TRBV9	TRBJ2-3	-
TGTGCCACCCGAGATTTTGGGAACACTGAAGCTTTCTTT	CATRDFGNTEAFF	-	TRBV15	TRBJ1-1	-
TGTGCCAGCAGCCTAACAGGGAATACTGAAGCTTTCTTT	CASSLTGNTEAFF	-	TRBV6-4	TRBJ1-1	-